Listed below are T cell receptor beta chains from one sample, sequenced in a study of blood T cell repertoires in COVID-19. Clones were sequenced by immunoSEQ multiplex PCR, and TCRdb holds only the in-frame ones, with some missing. The top ten hold 9.5% to 10% of the sample, which has roughly 77,000 clones, 77% seen once. The material sequenced was peripheral blood. These receptors originate from a human donor in a cohort sampled during active COVID-19. The conserved cysteine and the conserved F or W are not part of the CDR3 here. The order of the fields is CDR3 length, V gene, J gene, CDR3 protein.

cdr3_length: 14; v_call: TRBV13; j_call: TRBJ2-7; cdr3_aa: ASSRTAGTGSYEQY
cdr3_length: 12; v_call: TRBV28; j_call: TRBJ1-1; cdr3_aa: ASILTGGFTEAF
cdr3_length: 15; v_call: TRBV4-1; j_call: TRBJ1-4; cdr3_aa: ASSQALGTGVLEKLF
cdr3_length: 12; v_call: TRBV5-1; j_call: TRBJ2-3; cdr3_aa: ASSLERGWDTQY
cdr3_length: 11; v_call: TRBV5-1; j_call: TRBJ2-7; cdr3_aa: ASRPGQGVGQY
cdr3_length: 14; v_call: TRBV11-2; j_call: TRBJ2-7; cdr3_aa: ASSLGFSGGLYEQY
cdr3_length: 13; v_call: TRBV14; j_call: TRBJ2-7; cdr3_aa: ASSQVSGGRLEQY
cdr3_length: 9; v_call: TRBV5-1; j_call: TRBJ2-3; cdr3_aa: ASSFADTQY
cdr3_length: 15; v_call: TRBV11-2; j_call: TRBJ1-2; cdr3_aa: ASSSIARDKWSSGYT
cdr3_length: 12; v_call: TRBV2; j_call: TRBJ1-6; cdr3_aa: ASTSRQDNSPLH
cdr3_length: 16; v_call: TRBV10-3; j_call: TRBJ2-3; cdr3_aa: ASLEPRTSGGAEDTQY
cdr3_length: 12; v_call: TRBV6-5; j_call: TRBJ1-1; cdr3_aa: ASSPTGGGTEAF
cdr3_length: 13; v_call: TRBV7-3; j_call: TRBJ2-1; cdr3_aa: ASSYGTGPNNEQF
cdr3_length: 11; v_call: TRBV9; j_call: TRBJ2-1; cdr3_aa: ASSSGGFREQF
cdr3_length: 12; v_call: TRBV7-6; j_call: TRBJ2-7; cdr3_aa: ASSSRTRTNEQY
cdr3_length: 13; v_call: TRBV28; j_call: TRBJ2-7; cdr3_aa: ASSPSGGAVYEQY
cdr3_length: 12; v_call: TRBV30; j_call: TRBJ2-7; cdr3_aa: AWSGQPDSYEQY
cdr3_length: 15; v_call: TRBV6-2/TRBV6-3; j_call: TRBJ2-2; cdr3_aa: ASSYSRQSPVTGELF
cdr3_length: 13; v_call: TRBV6-5; j_call: TRBJ2-1; cdr3_aa: ASSYSGQEYNEQF
cdr3_length: 15; v_call: TRBV4-1; j_call: TRBJ1-1; cdr3_aa: ASSQEGQGATDTEAF
cdr3_length: 11; v_call: TRBV5-1; j_call: TRBJ2-7; cdr3_aa: ASSKLASYEQY
cdr3_length: 10; v_call: TRBV29-1; j_call: TRBJ2-1; cdr3_aa: SVGGRLNEQF
cdr3_length: 11; v_call: TRBV7-9; j_call: TRBJ2-3; cdr3_aa: ASSRTGADTQY
cdr3_length: 10; v_call: TRBV14; j_call: TRBJ2-7; cdr3_aa: ASSTGGHEQY
cdr3_length: 13; v_call: TRBV7-6; j_call: TRBJ2-7; cdr3_aa: ASSLGAGGPYEQY
cdr3_length: 13; v_call: TRBV9; j_call: TRBJ1-6; cdr3_aa: ASSVFDRGNSPLH
cdr3_length: 10; v_call: TRBV4-3; j_call: TRBJ2-7; cdr3_aa: ASNRGQDEQY
cdr3_length: 13; v_call: TRBV6-1; j_call: TRBJ1-2; cdr3_aa: ASSETWTGNYGYT
cdr3_length: 14; v_call: TRBV6-5; j_call: TRBJ2-3; cdr3_aa: ASSFVGGTSTDTQY
cdr3_length: 10; v_call: TRBV5-1; j_call: TRBJ2-7; cdr3_aa: ASSLGHLEQY
cdr3_length: 12; v_call: TRBV11-2; j_call: TRBJ2-7; cdr3_aa: ASSSWARTGEQY
cdr3_length: 13; v_call: TRBV18; j_call: TRBJ1-1; cdr3_aa: ASSPLGAGNTEAF
cdr3_length: 17; v_call: TRBV4-3; j_call: TRBJ2-7; cdr3_aa: ASSQDWDRALVGSNEQY
cdr3_length: 12; v_call: TRBV18; j_call: TRBJ1-6; cdr3_aa: ASSSRNRDSPLH
cdr3_length: 14; v_call: TRBV6-6; j_call: TRBJ1-2; cdr3_aa: ASSYSTTPNYYGYT
cdr3_length: 15; v_call: TRBV18; j_call: TRBJ2-2; cdr3_aa: ASSPIATRVGTGELF